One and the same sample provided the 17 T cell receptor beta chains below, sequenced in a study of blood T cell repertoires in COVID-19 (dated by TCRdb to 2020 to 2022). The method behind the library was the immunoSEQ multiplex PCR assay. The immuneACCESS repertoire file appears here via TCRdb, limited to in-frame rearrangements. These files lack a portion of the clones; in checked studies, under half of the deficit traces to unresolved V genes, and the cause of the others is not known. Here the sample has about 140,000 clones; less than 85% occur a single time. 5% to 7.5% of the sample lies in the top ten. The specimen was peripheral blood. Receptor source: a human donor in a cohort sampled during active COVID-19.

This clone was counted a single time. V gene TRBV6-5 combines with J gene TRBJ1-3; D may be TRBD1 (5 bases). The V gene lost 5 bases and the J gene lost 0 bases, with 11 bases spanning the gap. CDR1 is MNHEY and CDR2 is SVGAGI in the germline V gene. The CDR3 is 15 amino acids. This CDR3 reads CASSTSGGSGNTIYF. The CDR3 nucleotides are TGTGCCAGCAGTACCTCGGGGGGCTCTGGAAACACCATATATTTT.

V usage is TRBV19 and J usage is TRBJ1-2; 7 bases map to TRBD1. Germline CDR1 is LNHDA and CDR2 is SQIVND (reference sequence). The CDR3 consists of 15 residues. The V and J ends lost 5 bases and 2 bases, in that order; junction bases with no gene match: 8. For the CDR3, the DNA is TGTGCCAGTAGTCCCCTTCCAGGGGGGAACTATGGCTACACCTTC. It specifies CASSPLPGGNYGYTF.

CDR3 nucleotides: TGTGCCAGCTTACTTGGGGGGGGGCGTGAGCAGTTCTTC. Amino acids: CASLLGGGREQFF. This chain links TRBV28 with TRBJ2-1; D is possibly TRBD2 (7 bases). The CDR3 has 13 residues. V shed 8 bases and J shed 9 bases, with 17 bases lying between them. Germline V gives CDR1 MDHEN, CDR2 SYDVKM.

The CDR3 loop reads CASSRDRDTEAFF. DNA of the CDR3: TGTGCCAGCAGCCGAGACAGAGACACTGAAGCTTTCTTT. This chain links TRBV5-4 with TRBJ1-1; a weak D match, TRBD1 (5 bases). V was cut by 4 bases and J by 3 bases, with 10 bases left in between. Germline CDR1 SGHNT, CDR2 YYREEE (reference sequence). The CDR3 sequence is 13 residues long.

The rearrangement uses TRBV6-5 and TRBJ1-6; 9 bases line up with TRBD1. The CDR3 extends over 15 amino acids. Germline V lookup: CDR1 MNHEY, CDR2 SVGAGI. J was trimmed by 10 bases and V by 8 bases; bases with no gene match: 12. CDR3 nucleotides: TGTGCCAGCCGTTTACAGGGGGCGCGTTGGTCACCCCTCCACTTT. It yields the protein CASRLQGARWSPLHF.

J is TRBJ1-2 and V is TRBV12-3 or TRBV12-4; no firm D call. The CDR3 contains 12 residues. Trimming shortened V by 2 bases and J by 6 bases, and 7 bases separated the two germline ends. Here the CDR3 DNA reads TGTGCCAGCAGTTTAACTGCCAATGGCTACACCTTC. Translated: CASSLTANGYTF.

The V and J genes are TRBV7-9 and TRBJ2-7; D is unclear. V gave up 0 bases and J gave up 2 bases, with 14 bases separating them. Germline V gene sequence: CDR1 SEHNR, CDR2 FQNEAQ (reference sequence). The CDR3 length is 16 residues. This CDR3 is CASSLAGGQRPYEQYF. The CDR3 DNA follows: TGTGCCAGCAGCTTAGCGGGTGGGCAACGCCCCTACGAGCAGTACTTC.

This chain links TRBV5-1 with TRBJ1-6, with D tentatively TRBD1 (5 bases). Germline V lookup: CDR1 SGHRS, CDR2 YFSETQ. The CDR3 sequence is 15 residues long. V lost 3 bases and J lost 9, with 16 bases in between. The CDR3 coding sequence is TGCGCCAGCAGCTCCGGCGGGGGTCAGCTTTCACCCCTCCACTTT. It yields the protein CASSSGGGQLSPLHF. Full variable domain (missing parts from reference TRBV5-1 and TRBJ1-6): KAGVTQTPRYLIKTRGQQVTLSCSPISGHRSVSWYQQTPGQGLQFLFEYFSETQRNKGNFPGRFSGRQFSNSRSEMNVSTLELGDSALYLCASSSGGGQLSPLHFGNGTRLTVT.

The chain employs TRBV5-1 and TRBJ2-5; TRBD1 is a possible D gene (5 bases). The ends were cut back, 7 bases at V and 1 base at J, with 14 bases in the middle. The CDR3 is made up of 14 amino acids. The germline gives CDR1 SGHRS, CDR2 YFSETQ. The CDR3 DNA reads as TGCGCCAGCGGACCATCTGGGGCCCAAGAGACCCAGTACTTC. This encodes CASGPSGAQETQYF.

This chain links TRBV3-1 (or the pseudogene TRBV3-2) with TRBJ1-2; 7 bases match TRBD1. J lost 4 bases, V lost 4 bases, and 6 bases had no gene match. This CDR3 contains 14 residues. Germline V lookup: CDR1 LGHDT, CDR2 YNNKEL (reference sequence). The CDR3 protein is CASSRDRVAYGYTF. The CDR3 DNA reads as TGTGCCAGCAGCCGAGACAGGGTGGCCTATGGCTACACCTTC.

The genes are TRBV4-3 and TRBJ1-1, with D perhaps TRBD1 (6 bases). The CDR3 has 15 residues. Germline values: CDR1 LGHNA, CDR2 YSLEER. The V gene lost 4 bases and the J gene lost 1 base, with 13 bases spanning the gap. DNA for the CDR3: TGCGCCAGCAGCCCCACGGGACACAGGAACACTGAAGCTTTCTTT. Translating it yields CASSPTGHRNTEAFF.

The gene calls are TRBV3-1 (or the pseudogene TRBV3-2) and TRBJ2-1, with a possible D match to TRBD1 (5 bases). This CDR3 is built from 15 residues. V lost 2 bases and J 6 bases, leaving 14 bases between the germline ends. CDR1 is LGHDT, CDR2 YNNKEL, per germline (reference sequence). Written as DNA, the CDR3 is TGTGCCAGCAGCCAAAGGACCCCAAGGGGCAATGAGCAGTTCTTC. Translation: CASSQRTPRGNEQFF.

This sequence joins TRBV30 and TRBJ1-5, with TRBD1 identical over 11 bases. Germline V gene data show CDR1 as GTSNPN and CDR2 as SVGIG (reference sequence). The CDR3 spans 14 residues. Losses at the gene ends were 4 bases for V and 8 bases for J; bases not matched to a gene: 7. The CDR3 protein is CAWTRGQGVKPQHF. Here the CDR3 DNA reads TGTGCCTGGACGAGGGGACAGGGGGTTAAGCCCCAGCATTTT.

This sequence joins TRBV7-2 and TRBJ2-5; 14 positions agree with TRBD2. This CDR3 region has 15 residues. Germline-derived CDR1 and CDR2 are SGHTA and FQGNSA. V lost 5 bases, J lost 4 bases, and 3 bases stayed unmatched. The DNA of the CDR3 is TGTGCCAGCAGCCGCGGACTAGCGGGGGGAGAGACCCAGTACTTC. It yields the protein CASSRGLAGGETQYF.

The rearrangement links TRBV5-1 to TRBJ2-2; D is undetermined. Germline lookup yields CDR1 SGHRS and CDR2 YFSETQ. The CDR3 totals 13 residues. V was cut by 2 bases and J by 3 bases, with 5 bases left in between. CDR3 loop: CASSFQDTGELFF. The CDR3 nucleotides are TGCGCCAGCAGCTTTCAGGACACCGGGGAGCTGTTTTTT.

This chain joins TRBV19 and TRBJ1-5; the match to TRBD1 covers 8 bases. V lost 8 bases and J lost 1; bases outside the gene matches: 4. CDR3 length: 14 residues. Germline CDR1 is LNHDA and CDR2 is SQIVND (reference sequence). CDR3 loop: CASDDRGSNQPQHF. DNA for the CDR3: TGTGCCAGTGACGACAGGGGCAGCAATCAGCCCCAGCATTTT. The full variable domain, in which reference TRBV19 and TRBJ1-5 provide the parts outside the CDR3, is DGGITQSPKYLFRKEGQNVTLSCEQNLNHDAMYWYRQDPGQGLRLIYYSQIVNDFQKGDIAEGYSVSREKKESFPLTVTSAQKNPTAFYLCASDDRGSNQPQHFGDGTRLSIL.

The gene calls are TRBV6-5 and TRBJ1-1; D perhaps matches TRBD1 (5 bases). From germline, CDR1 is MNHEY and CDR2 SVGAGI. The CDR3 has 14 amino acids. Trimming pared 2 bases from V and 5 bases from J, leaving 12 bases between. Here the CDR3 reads CASSYTGGRTEAFF. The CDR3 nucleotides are TGTGCCAGCAGTTACACGGGGGGTCGGACTGAAGCTTTCTTT.